This TCR beta chain was sequenced for a study of cytomegalovirus exposure and HLA in healthy donors. Findings and caveats of the study: Earlier analysis yielded a pattern in which most TCR beta V segments were productive about 90% or about 30% of the time. In most subjects, TCR beta sequences reportedly gave accurate predictions of HLA-A and HLA-B alleles. At a 0.05 false discovery rate, a later analysis found about 17,000 TCR beta sequences to be associated with HLA alleles. Later analysis showed TCR association rates varying by HLA locus, highest for DRB1 and lowest for HLA-C.

Germline V gene data show CDR1 as SGHNT and CDR2 as YENEEA. The ends were cut back, 1 base at V and 7 bases at J, with 12 bases in the middle. There are 14 residues in the CDR3. In the case of this clone: What it binds is unknown.

With 60 Vbeta and 13 Jbeta primers, the PCR was carried out. Assay: immunoSEQ multiplex PCR; the TCRdb copy retains only in-frame clones and omits some. The sample lists about 130,000 clones, approximately 82% occurring once. The TCR sequence derives from a boy aged 2 to 10 in good health and CMV-seronegative. This chain links TRBV11-3 with TRBJ2-3; perhaps TRBD2 as D (7 bases). Sequenced sample: PBMCs. The CDR3 nucleotides are TGTGCCAGCAGCTTAGGAAGCGGGACAAATACGCAGTATTTT. Translation: CASSLGSGTNTQYF.